This T cell receptor (beta chain) was obtained from a study of blood T cell repertoires in COVID-19. Study-wide context: Collection of acute and convalescent COVID-19 samples took place in the United States, Italy and Spain. T cells, B-cell-depleted T cells, or PBMCs supplied cDNA or gDNA.

Germline CDR1 and CDR2: LGHDT and YNNKEL (reference sequence). The CDR3 contains 14 residues. The junction had 8 bases not matched to a gene; V was cut back by 6 bases and J by 4 bases. TCRdb's copy holds only in-frame clones and misses some; the assay was immunoSEQ multiplex PCR. This sample yields about 260,000 clones, of which approximately 90% are seen a single time; about 2.2% belongs to the top ten. Participants came from fewer than 25 US areas, aged about 18 to 89 years. Grouping used clinical history reported by participants in a survey and questionnaire. The receptor was derived from a woman between 18 and 30 years old who had recovered from COVID-19. The source material was PBMCs or T cells enriched from blood (not recorded which). The chain carries TRBV3-1 (or the pseudogene TRBV3-2) and TRBJ1-2; 7 nucleotides align to TRBD1. In DNA, the CDR3 is TGTGCCAGCAGTGGGACAGCCACCTTCTATGGCTACACCTTC. Translating gives CASSGTATFYGYTF.